Sequencing of this T cell receptor beta chain was carried out in a study of post-analysis software for immune sequencing data. The overall study: Several disease courses (relapsing-remitting, secondary progressive and progressive-relapsing) of multiple sclerosis were included.

Study-level results: Pronounced co-clustering by F measure was evident among identically batched samples. Patients carried a handful of TRBV segments more frequently than controls did, and TRBV5-6, TRBV5-1 and TRBV20-1 were among them. Normalized Chao1 diversity was significantly lower in multiple sclerosis patients than in controls.

Unique molecular identifiers were carried by the TCR beta cDNA libraries. TCRdb reprocessed the PCR reads with MiXCR, giving one entry per CDR3 protein. The sample holds about 430,000 distinct CDR3 sequences, 35% to 45% seen once. The germline V gene has CDR1 SEHNR and CDR2 FQNEAQ (reference sequence). Trimming removed 5 bases from V and 11 bases from J, with 21 bases in between. This CDR3 spans 14 amino acids. Points on this clonotype: The antigen is unknown.

The sequenced material came from blood. This TCR was sampled from a girl aged 2 to 9 with multiple sclerosis. The rearrangement joins TRBV7-9 to TRBJ1-1, with TRBD1 as a possible D gene (6 bases). The CDR3 sequence is CASSPTGQGLWAFF. CDR3 coding DNA: TGTGCCAGCAGCCCCACCGGTCAGGGGCTTTGGGCTTTCTTT.